The clone carrying this T cell receptor (beta chain) was seen many times. The data were taken from a study of T cells in Graves' hyperthyroidism and ophthalmopathy. The CDR3 is made up of 16 amino acids. Germline assignment: CDR1 LGHDT and CDR2 YNNKEL (reference sequence). The V segment lost 1 base and the J segment 0 bases; nucleotides outside the gene matches: 2. TCR beta CDR3 region amplification was performed from RNA transcripts. The HTBI set primed first-round TCR CDR3 RT-PCR. TCRdb called the multiplex PCR reads again in MiXCR, with one record for every CDR3 protein. The sample lists approximately 640,000 distinct CDR3 sequences, about 18% occurring once.

The TCR sequence derives from a man aged 50-59 years with Graves' hyperthyroidism. The sample comprised blood. This chain uses TRBV3-1 with TRBJ2-3; the match to TRBD2 covers 9 bases. The CDR3 reads CASSQGLAASTDTQYF. The CDR3 nucleotides read TGTGCCAGCAGCCAAGGACTAGCGGCTAGCACAGATACGCAGTATTTT.